Listed here are 4 T cell receptor beta chains from one sample, sequenced in a study of blood T cell repertoires in COVID-19. Sequencing used immunoSEQ multiplex PCR; TCRdb keeps in-frame clones, though not all of them. The repertoire includes 350,000 to 550,000 clones, roughly 91% of them detected once, and around 4.4% sits in the top ten. Sequencing input: peripheral blood. The receptors were gathered from a woman aged 30 to 39 with acute or convalescent COVID-19.

The chain has TRBV10-2 and TRBJ1-2, with TRBD1 matching 12 bases. From germline, CDR1 is WSHSY and CDR2 SAAADI. V trimming: 5 bases; J trimming: 0 bases; junction bases outside the gene matches: 4. The CDR3 has 16 amino acids. The CDR3 sequence: CASSLGQGASNYGYTF. CDR3 DNA sequence: TGCGCCAGCAGTTTGGGACAGGGGGCTTCTAACTATGGCTACACCTTC.

The chain recombines TRBV5-1 with TRBJ2-7; D perhaps matches TRBD2 (7 bases). This CDR3 contains 14 residues. Trimming left V 3 bases short and J 2 bases short, with 12 bases between. Germline values: CDR1 SGHRS, CDR2 YFSETQ. The CDR3 sequence: CASSWRGPTYEQYF. The DNA for the CDR3 is TGCGCCAGCAGCTGGCGGGGGCCCACCTACGAGCAGTACTTC.

This clone occurred a few times. J is TRBJ1-1 and V is TRBV2; TRBD1 aligns across 9 bases. Germline values: CDR1 SNHLY, CDR2 FYNNEI. CDR3 length: 15 amino acids. After removal of 6 bases from V and 2 bases from J, the junction contained 7 bases not matched to a gene. CDR3 sequence (DNA): TGTGCCAGCAGAAAAGAACAGGGGGCAAACACTGAAGCTTTCTTT. This encodes CASRKEQGANTEAFF. The variable domain in full, with the rest retrieved from reference TRBV2 and TRBJ1-1, is EPEVTQTPSHQVTQMGQEVILRCVPISNHLYFYWYRQILGQKVEFLVSFYNNEISEKSEIFDDQFSVERPDGSNFTLKIRSTKLEDSAMYFCASRKEQGANTEAFFGQGTRLTVV.

This clone was recorded at least ten times. Different DNA sequences within this sample yield the same CDR3. The chain uses TRBV5-6 and TRBJ2-7; 8 bases map to TRBD1. V trimming: 3 bases; J trimming: 0 bases; junction bases outside the gene matches: 2. Germline assignment: CDR1 SGHDT and CDR2 YYEEEE. This CDR3 region has 14 residues. In DNA, the CDR3 is TGTGCCAGCAGCTGGACAGGGTCCTCCTACGAGCAGTACTTC. This codes for CASSWTGSSYEQYF.